This T cell receptor beta chain was profiled in a study of OX40 agonist ivuxolimab in advanced cancers. Study in general: Patients were over 65% male with ages about 23 to 80, mean roughly 55.

Study results and limitations: At 0.1-3.0 mg/kg, partial responders had clonal expansion among the lowest observed.

The V and J ends lost 5 bases and 0 bases, in that order; junction bases with no gene match: 10. Germline V gives CDR1 SGHNT, CDR2 YENEEA. The CDR3 spans 16 residues. Remarks on this clone: Its cognate antigen is unknown.

Assay: immunoSEQ multiplex PCR; the TCRdb copy retains only in-frame clones and omits some. The repertoire consists of fewer than 75,000 clones, with roughly nine tenths occurring once and the leading ten covering 0.6% to 0.7%. The chain carries TRBV11-3 and TRBJ2-7, with 7 positions matching TRBD2. This sample comprised CD4+ or CD8+ T cells sorted from blood, obtained in a trial of the OX40 agonist ivuxolimab. The sequence derives from an adult with an advanced solid tumor such as melanoma, head and neck, liver or kidney cancer. The CDR3 DNA is TGTGCCAGCAGCCCTAGTCTTGGGGGGGGCTCCTACGAGCAGTACTTC. Translated, it gives CASSPSLGGGSYEQYF.